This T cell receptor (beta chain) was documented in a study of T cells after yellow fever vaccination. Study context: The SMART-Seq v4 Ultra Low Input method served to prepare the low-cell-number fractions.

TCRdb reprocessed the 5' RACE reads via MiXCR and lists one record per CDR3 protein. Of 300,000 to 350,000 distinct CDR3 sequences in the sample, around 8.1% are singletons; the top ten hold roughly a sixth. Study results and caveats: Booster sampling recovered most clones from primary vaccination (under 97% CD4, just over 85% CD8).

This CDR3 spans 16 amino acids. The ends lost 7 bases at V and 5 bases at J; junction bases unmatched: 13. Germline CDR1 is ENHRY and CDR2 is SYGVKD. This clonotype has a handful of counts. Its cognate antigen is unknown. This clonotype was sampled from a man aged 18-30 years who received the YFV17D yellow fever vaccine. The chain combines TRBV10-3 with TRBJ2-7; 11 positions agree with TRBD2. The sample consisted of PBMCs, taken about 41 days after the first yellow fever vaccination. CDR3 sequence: CAITRQASGGFDEQYF. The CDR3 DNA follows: TGTGCCATCACCCGCCAGGCTAGCGGGGGGTTCGACGAGCAGTACTTC.